These 6 T cell receptor beta chains came from one sample sequenced in a study of response to subunit inactivated influenza vaccine. TCRdb processed the RT-PCR reads anew with MiXCR; each CDR3 protein has one entry. The sample lists roughly 540,000 distinct CDR3 sequences, 20% to 25% seen once, with about 2.8% in the top ten. A further study also used this sample, focusing on T cells expressing NK-cell markers. That paper states: The cDNA for TCR beta came from 5'RACE template switching with UMIs.

This sample comprised CD4+ T cells sorted from PBMCs, obtained roughly 13 days after vaccination. The receptors were sampled from a man aged 50 to 59 who received an inactivated influenza vaccine.

Only a few counts were recorded for this clonotype. J is TRBJ2-3 and V is TRBV28, with D possibly TRBD2 on 5 matching bases. Trimming removed 6 bases from V and 4 bases from J, with 20 bases in between. The germline CDR1 and CDR2 sequences are MDHEN and SYDVKM. This CDR3 is 16 amino acids long. The CDR3 here is CASRTPGVDEADTQYF. DNA of the CDR3: TGTGCCAGCAGGACCCCCGGGGTGGATGAGGCAGATACGCAGTATTTT.

The chain couples TRBV5-1 to TRBJ2-7; TRBD1 agrees at 7 bases. Germline V gene lookup returns CDR1 SGHRS and CDR2 YFSETQ. This CDR3 has 15 residues. Trimming removed 4 bases from V and 7 bases from J; junction bases left unmatched: 14. The CDR3 region has the DNA TGCGCCAGCAGCAACCCGGGACAGCTTATTTGGGAGCAGTACTTC. Protein product: CASSNPGQLIWEQYF.

On this clonotype itself: A junction end diverges from the germline sequence, so it may reflect a read error. The rearrangement joins TRBV6-2 or TRBV6-3 to TRBJ1-3; perhaps TRBD1 as D (5 bases). From germline, CDR1 is MNHEY and CDR2 SVGEGT. The CDR3 is made up of 11 amino acids. The CDR3 DNA follows: TGTGCCAGCAGTTACTCCGGGACTGTCCGTTTT. Protein sequence: CASSYSGTVRF.

This chain links TRBV28 with TRBJ2-5; a possible D gene is TRBD2 (5 bases). The germline V and J ends were trimmed by 3 bases and 2 bases, with 13 bases remaining between them. The CDR3 has 15 residues. Germline assignment: CDR1 MDHEN and CDR2 SYDVKM. The CDR3 DNA reads TGTGCCAGCAGTTTTGCGAGAGGGCGACAAGAGACCCAGTACTTC. It specifies CASSFARGRQETQYF.

The chain is built from TRBV5-4 and TRBJ1-2, with a possible D match to TRBD1 (6 bases). Trimming stripped 4 bases from V and 3 bases from J, with 13 bases between. This CDR3 has 14 amino acids. Germline-derived CDR1 and CDR2 are SGHNT and YYREEE (reference sequence). For the CDR3, the DNA is TGTGCCAGCAGCCCGCCAAGGGGGGACTATGGCTACACCTTC. As protein: CASSPPRGDYGYTF.

This clonotype was detected a few times. The chain couples TRBV12-3 or TRBV12-4 to TRBJ2-2, with D perhaps matching TRBD1 or TRBD2 (5 bases each). This CDR3 has 15 amino acids. Trimming left V 1 base short and J 2 bases short, with 8 bases between. CDR3 in DNA: TGTGCCAGCAGTTTAGGGGGGTTTAACACCGGGGAGCTGTTTTTT. Its translation is CASSLGGFNTGELFF.